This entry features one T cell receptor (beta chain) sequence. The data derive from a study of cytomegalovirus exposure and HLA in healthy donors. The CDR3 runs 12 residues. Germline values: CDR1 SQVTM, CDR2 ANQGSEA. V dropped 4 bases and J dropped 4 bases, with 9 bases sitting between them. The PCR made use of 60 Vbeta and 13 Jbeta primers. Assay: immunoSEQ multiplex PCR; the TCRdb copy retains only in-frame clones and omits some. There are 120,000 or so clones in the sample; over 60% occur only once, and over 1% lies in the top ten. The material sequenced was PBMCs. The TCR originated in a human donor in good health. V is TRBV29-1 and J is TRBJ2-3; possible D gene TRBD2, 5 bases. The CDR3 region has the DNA TGCAGCGTTGGGGAGCAGTCAGATACGCAGTATTTT. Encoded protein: CSVGEQSDTQYF.